The present T cell receptor (beta chain) was sequenced within a study of cytomegalovirus exposure and HLA in healthy donors. General observations from the study: Equally common other TCR beta chains were less clonally expanded than HLA-associated ones, a later analysis found. Looking again later, the authors saw that most CMV-associated TCR beta chains seemed HLA-restricted.

Remarks on this clone: Its antigen is not known.

The germline V gene has CDR1 MDHEN and CDR2 SYDVKM. This CDR3 comprises 14 residues. V shed 8 bases and J 1 base; nucleotides not matched to a gene: 6. The PCR used 60 Vbeta and 13 Jbeta primers. TCRdb keeps only in-frame clones here, not all; method: immunoSEQ multiplex PCR. The repertoire includes about 140,000 clones, approximately 82% of them detected once, and 1.5% to 2.5% sits in the top ten. The TCR originated in a woman between 40 and 50 years old in good health and CMV-seronegative. The sample taken for sequencing was PBMCs. This chain joins TRBV28 and TRBJ1-1; TRBD1 aligns across 8 bases. The CDR3 DNA sequence: TGTGCCAGCGGACAGGGTGAAGGGAACACTGAAGCTTTCTTT. Residues: CASGQGEGNTEAFF. Looking up the rest from reference TRBV28 and TRBJ1-1 gives the full variable domain: DVKVTQSSRYLVKRTGEKVFLECVQDMDHENMFWYRQDPGLGLRLIYFSYDVKMKEKGDIPEGYSVSREKKERFSLILESASTNQTSMYLCASGQGEGNTEAFFGQGTRLTVV.